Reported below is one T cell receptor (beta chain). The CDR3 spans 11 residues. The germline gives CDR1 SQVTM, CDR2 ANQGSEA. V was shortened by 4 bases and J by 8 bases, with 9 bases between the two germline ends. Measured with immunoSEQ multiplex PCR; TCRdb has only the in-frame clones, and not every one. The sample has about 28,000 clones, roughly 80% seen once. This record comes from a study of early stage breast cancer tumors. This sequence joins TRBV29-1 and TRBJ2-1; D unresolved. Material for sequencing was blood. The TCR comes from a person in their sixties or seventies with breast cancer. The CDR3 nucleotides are TGCAGCGTTGCCATCGCGGATGAGCAGTTCTTC. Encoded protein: CSVAIADEQFF.